This T cell receptor (beta chain) was identified in a study of siplizumab effects on memory and regulatory T cells. Study-wide points: No functional test confirmed suppression by proliferating siplizumab-culture Tregs.

Worth noting for this clone: What it binds is not known.

Sequencing was performed with immunoSEQ multiplex PCR; in TCRdb, only in-frame clones are kept and a portion is missing. The table has 85,000 to 120,000 clones, 80% to 95% seen once. V was pared by 2 bases and J by 4 bases, with 8 bases between. Germline lookup yields CDR1 MDHEN and CDR2 SYDVKM. The CDR3 extends over 14 amino acids. V and J are TRBV28 and TRBJ1-4; D not resolved. The material sequenced was CD4+ T cells sorted from blood. The TCR was taken from a human donor in good health. The CDR3 DNA sequence: TGTGCCAGCAGTTTACGACGGCGTAATGAAAAACTGTTTTTT. It codes for CASSLRRRNEKLFF.